One and the same sample provided the 2 T cell receptor beta chains below, sequenced in a study of blood T cell repertoires in COVID-19. Sequencing used immunoSEQ multiplex PCR; TCRdb keeps in-frame clones, though not all of them. The table includes 55,000 to 65,000 clones, 78% detected once. Sample: peripheral blood. All receptors come from a human donor in a cohort sampled during active COVID-19.

The chain is built from TRBV28 and TRBJ2-7, with 8 bases fitting TRBD2. The CDR3 has 14 amino acids. After removal of 3 bases from V and 6 bases from J, the junction contained 7 bases not matched to a gene. Germline V CDR1 and CDR2: MDHEN, SYDVKM. CDR3 amino acids: CASSLRLAGGEQYF. The CDR3 DNA follows: TGTGCCAGCAGTTTGCGCCTAGCGGGCGGCGAGCAGTACTTC.

J is TRBJ2-5 and V is TRBV5-4, with 8 bases matching TRBD2. Trimming removed 4 bases from V and 5 bases from J; junction bases left unmatched: 7. The CDR3 has 14 amino acids. Looked up from germline, CDR1 is SGHNT and CDR2 is YYREEE (reference sequence). The CDR3 DNA reads TGTGCCAGCAGCGGAGGACTAGCCGCGGAGACCCAGTACTTC. It codes for CASSGGLAAETQYF.